One and the same sample provided the 6 T cell receptor beta chains below, sequenced in a study of T cell responses to AZD1222 COVID-19 vaccine. The repertoire was sequenced with immunoSEQ multiplex PCR; TCRdb's copy has only in-frame clones and lacks some. The table lists tens of thousands of clones, nearly 85% of them singletons, with around 52% in the top ten. Material: peripheral blood, obtained on day 0 of AZD1222 vaccination. The source of these receptors is an adult in good health.

This chain connects TRBV6-6 to TRBJ1-1, with 7 bases aligning to TRBD1. V shed 6 bases and J 2 bases; nucleotides not matched to a gene: 6. The CDR3 has 14 amino acids. Germline CDR1 reads MNHNY; CDR2 reads SVGAGI (reference sequence). CDR3 in amino acids: CASRRTGPNTEAFF. In DNA form, the CDR3 reads TGTGCCAGCAGAAGGACAGGTCCCAACACTGAAGCTTTCTTT.

This chain uses TRBV6-6 with TRBJ2-1; no reliable D call. Trimming stripped 2 bases from V and 7 bases from J, with 6 bases between. In germline, CDR1 is MNHNY, CDR2 SVGAGI (reference sequence). This CDR3 is 12 amino acids long. CDR3 region: CASSYPGNEQFF. DNA of the CDR3: TGTGCCAGCAGTTACCCCGGGAATGAGCAGTTCTTC.

This clone appeared once. The rearrangement joins TRBV7-2 to TRBJ1-3, with a tentative D call TRBD1 (6 bases). Deletions cut 5 bases from V and 5 bases from J, with 19 bases between. Germline V gene sequence: CDR1 SGHTA, CDR2 FQGNSA. CDR3 length: 16 amino acids. The CDR3 coding sequence is TGTGCCAGCAGCCCCGAGGACAGCCTAGGGAGAAACACCATATATTTT. This gives the protein CASSPEDSLGRNTIYF.

The rearrangement links TRBV19 to TRBJ1-5; the D gene is possibly TRBD1 (6 bases). The CDR3 is 15 amino acids. Per germline, CDR1 LNHDA and CDR2 SQIVND (reference sequence). V gave up 4 bases and J gave up 4 bases, with 14 bases separating them. Written as DNA, the CDR3 is TGTGCCAGTAGTAGTGGTCAGGGGAGGAATCAGCCCCAGCATTTT. It specifies CASSSGQGRNQPQHF.

V gene TRBV19 combines with J gene TRBJ2-7, with TRBD1 matching 9 bases. Germline assignment: CDR1 LNHDA and CDR2 SQIVND (reference sequence). The ends lost 3 bases at V and 1 base at J; junction bases unmatched: 4. This CDR3 contains 15 residues. This CDR3 is CASSISGTGSYEQYF. The CDR3, as DNA: TGTGCCAGTAGTATTTCCGGGACAGGGTCCTACGAGCAGTACTTC.

The chain combines TRBV7-6 with TRBJ2-1, with TRBD2 as a possible D gene (5 bases). Germline CDR1 is SGHVS and CDR2 is FNYEAQ. The CDR3 consists of 15 residues. The ends were cut back, 3 bases at V and 4 bases at J, with 13 bases in the middle. The CDR3 loop is CASSFYGEKYNEQFF. The CDR3 DNA reads as TGTGCCAGCAGCTTTTACGGGGAAAAATACAATGAGCAGTTCTTC.